The following is a T cell receptor beta chain sequence with its context. No antigen is known for it. Generated by immunoSEQ multiplex PCR, the TCRdb table keeps only in-frame clones and is missing some. The sample carries around 9,100 clones, around 50% recorded once. These data originate in a study of tissue T cells after allogeneic stem cell transplantation. Study-wide findings and caveats: In patients and mice, blood and spleen missed much of tissue repertoire. Anatomically similar tissues had similar TCR repertoires within each patient. Motif-based clustering found tissue-specific repertoire signatures shared across patients, though few clones were shared.

Trimming removed 0 bases from V and 5 bases from J; junction bases left unmatched: 4. Germline CDR1 MGHRA, CDR2 YSYEKL. The CDR3 consists of 15 residues. Material: tissue from the jejunum, obtained at autopsy. This TCR came from a female donor older than 55 with lung cancer. The chain uses TRBV4-1 and TRBJ2-5, with 9 bases that match TRBD2. The CDR3 DNA sequence: TGCGCCAGCAGCCAAGATGGGACTAGCCTGGAGACCCAGTACTTC. It specifies CASSQDGTSLETQYF.